There are a few counts of the clone carrying this T cell receptor (beta chain). Its antigen remains unknown. One end of the junction is discordant with germline, which a read error may explain. This entry comes from a study of cytomegalovirus exposure and HLA in healthy donors. Germline V gene lookup returns CDR1 MNHEY and CDR2 SMNVEV (reference sequence). The CDR3 spans 13 residues. Study conclusions and caveats: The study designated about 180 TCR beta chains cytomegalovirus-associated. Later genetic work tied a missense DCLRE1C variant to beta-chain V and J trimming.

The PCR ran on 60 Vbeta and 13 Jbeta primers. TCRdb keeps only in-frame clones here, not all; method: immunoSEQ multiplex PCR. The table shows more than 150,000 clones, with 60% to 80% occurring only once. The chain has TRBV27 and TRBJ2-1; tentatively, D is TRBD1 (5 bases). The clonotype was recovered from a woman aged 40-49 years in good health and CMV-seropositive. Sequenced input: PBMCs. CDR3 DNA: TGTGCCAGCAGTTTAGGACATGTAAATGGGCAGTTCTTC. This encodes CASSLGHVNGQFF.